Detailed here is one TCR beta chain. These data are taken from a study of blood T cell repertoires in COVID-19. Study-level information: The cDNA or gDNA used as material had been derived from T cells, B-cell-depleted T cells, or PBMCs.

Living in 24 US areas, the participants were between roughly 18 and 95 years of age. Per the authors' pipeline: Estimates of nucleated cell counts were drawn from the amplification of reference gene primers. Data came from immunoSEQ multiplex PCR; TCRdb stores just in-frame clones and leaves some out. D and trimming come from the DNA, and the V and J calls and clone size come from that table. The table lists approximately 300,000 clones, 85% of them singletons. The germline V and J ends were trimmed by 6 bases and 4 bases, with 12 bases remaining between them. The CDR3 is 13 amino acids. Germline V gives CDR1 MDHEN, CDR2 SYDVKM.

Sequencing was carried out using PBMCs or T cells enriched from blood (not recorded which). The chain links TRBV28 to TRBJ1-2; D possibly corresponds to TRBD1 (6 bases). The receptor's source is a woman in her 30s who had been exposed to COVID-19. CDR3 bases: TGTGCCAGCAGCGCGGGGGGCTCCTATGGCTACACCTTC. Residues: CASSAGGSYGYTF.